This T cell receptor beta chain was recovered during a study of T cells in Graves' hyperthyroidism and ophthalmopathy. Study findings and constraints: The model anticipated ophthalmopathy a median about 7.1 months pre-onset. Among thyroid clonotypes expanded above 0.001, most also appeared in blood.

This CDR3 is 16 amino acids long. Germline lookup yields CDR1 MDHEN and CDR2 SYDVKM. This clonotype was observed a few times. The target antigen is unknown. An end of the junction does not agree with germline; a read error may underlie this. Amplified regions were TCR beta CDR3 sequences from RNA transcripts. HTBI primers were used for first-round RT-PCR of the TCR CDR3. Each CDR3 protein gets one entry after TCRdb re-called the multiplex PCR reads with MiXCR. The sample has approximately 600,000 distinct CDR3 sequences, more than 11% seen once; the top ten hold under 7%. Sequencing was done on a sample of blood. This clonotype originated in a woman in her 30s with Graves' hyperthyroidism that later progressed to Graves' ophthalmopathy. V is TRBV28 and J is TRBJ2-7; D is unclear. The CDR3 region is CASSLPSLSFSYGQYF. The DNA for the CDR3 is TGTGCCAGCAGTTTGCCGTCGCTAAGCTTCTCCTACGGGCAGTACTTC.